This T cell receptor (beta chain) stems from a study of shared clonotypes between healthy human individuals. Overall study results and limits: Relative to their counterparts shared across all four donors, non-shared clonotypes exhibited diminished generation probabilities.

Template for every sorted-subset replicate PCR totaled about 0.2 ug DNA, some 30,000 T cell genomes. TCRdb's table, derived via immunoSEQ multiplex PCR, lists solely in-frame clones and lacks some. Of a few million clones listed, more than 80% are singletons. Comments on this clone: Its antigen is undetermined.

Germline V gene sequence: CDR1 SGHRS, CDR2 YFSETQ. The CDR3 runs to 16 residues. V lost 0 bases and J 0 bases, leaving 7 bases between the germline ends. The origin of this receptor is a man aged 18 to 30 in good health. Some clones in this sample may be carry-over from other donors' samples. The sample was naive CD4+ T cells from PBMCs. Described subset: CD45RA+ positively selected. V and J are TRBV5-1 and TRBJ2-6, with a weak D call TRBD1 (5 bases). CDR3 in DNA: TGCGCCAGCAGCTTGGGACAGATCTCTGGGGCCAACGTCCTGACTTTC. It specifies CASSLGQISGANVLTF.